One and the same sample provided the 29 T cell receptor beta chains below, sequenced in a study of T cell responses to AZD1222 COVID-19 vaccine (dated by TCRdb to 2020 to 2022). The library was produced with the immunoSEQ multiplex PCR assay. The source is immuneACCESS, and TCRdb retained only in-frame sequences with V and J called. Part of the clones is not carried over; for the studies checked, unresolved V genes explain less than half of this, and the remainder is unexplained. The sample records around 150,000 clones, 92% of which are singletons. Of the sample, 1% to 1.5% is held by the ten largest clones. In light of the paper, this sample's time point label describes: about 28 days (+/-7) after the second vaccine dose. The material was peripheral blood, obtained 28 days after the second AZD1222 dose. All receptors derive from an adult who received the AZD1222 COVID-19 vaccine.

The chain employs TRBV3-1 (or the pseudogene TRBV3-2) and TRBJ2-3; 8 nucleotides align to TRBD2. V lost 4 bases and J lost 1; bases outside the gene matches: 4. The CDR3 has 15 amino acids. Germline V gene sequence: CDR1 LGHDT, CDR2 YNNKEL (reference sequence). CDR3 amino acids: CASSPLAGGTDTQYF. The CDR3 DNA is TGTGCCAGCAGCCCCCTAGCGGGCGGCACAGATACGCAGTATTTT.

The CDR3 DNA reads as TGTGCCACCAGCAGATTTTTCCCCGGGACTAGCGAGGGAGCAGATACGCAGTATTTT. Encoded protein: CATSRFFPGTSEGADTQYF. The V gene is TRBV15, the J gene TRBJ2-3; TRBD2 matches at 10 bases. This CDR3 is built from 19 residues. J was trimmed by 4 bases and V by 2 bases; bases with no gene match: 15. Germline V CDR1 and CDR2: LNHNV, YYDKDF (reference sequence).

Written as DNA, the CDR3 is TGTGCCAGCAGAAATGGGACGAGCACTGAAGCTTTCTTT. This codes for CASRNGTSTEAFF. The genes are TRBV12-3 or TRBV12-4 and TRBJ1-1, with D tentatively TRBD1 (5 bases). This CDR3 comprises 13 residues. The V gene lost 6 bases and the J gene lost 4 bases, with 12 bases spanning the gap.

The rearrangement uses TRBV5-8 and TRBJ2-1; 12 nucleotides line up with TRBD2. Trimming cost V 4 bases and J 0 bases; bases outside gene matches: 8. This CDR3 has 18 residues. In germline, CDR1 is SGHTS, CDR2 YDEGEE. CDR3 sequence: CASSAGLAGSSSYNEQFF. The CDR3 DNA follows: TGTGCCAGCAGCGCGGGACTAGCGGGCTCAAGCTCCTACAATGAGCAGTTCTTC.

The chain has TRBV30 and TRBJ1-1; 7 nucleotides agree with TRBD1. Germline trimming cut 2 bases from V and 4 bases from J; bases unmatched to any gene: 16. CDR1 and CDR2 from the germline V gene are GTSNPN and SVGIG (reference sequence). This CDR3 contains 17 residues. CDR3 protein: CAWSTDRVLPGPTEAFF. DNA for the CDR3: TGTGCCTGGAGTACCGACAGGGTCCTCCCCGGTCCCACTGAAGCTTTCTTT.

The chain joins TRBV25-1 to TRBJ2-7; a weak D match, TRBD1 (5 bases). Germline values: CDR1 MGHDK, CDR2 SYGVNS. The CDR3 spans 14 residues. The V end was cut by 1 base, the J end by 5 bases, with 12 bases between. The CDR3 is CASSEWVGVNEQYF. The CDR3 nucleotides are TGTGCCAGCAGTGAATGGGTAGGGGTGAACGAGCAGTACTTC.

V is TRBV11-2 and J is TRBJ2-3; 7 positions agree with TRBD1. Germline values: CDR1 SGHAT, CDR2 FQNNGV. The CDR3 length is 15 residues. Trimming at V came to 5 bases and at J to 3 bases, leaving 8 bases not matched to a gene. The CDR3 DNA reads as TGTGCCAGCAGCACCCGACAGGGAGAGACAGATACGCAGTATTTT. This gives the protein CASSTRQGETDTQYF.

This chain links TRBV30 with TRBJ1-2, with 8 bases aligning to TRBD1. V dropped 4 bases and J dropped 8; count of bases not matched to a gene: 9. This CDR3 region has 13 residues. Germline lookup yields CDR1 GTSNPN and CDR2 SVGIG (reference sequence). The CDR3 protein is CAWIMDRAAGYTF. The CDR3 DNA reads as TGTGCCTGGATCATGGACAGGGCCGCCGGCTACACCTTC.

The chain joins TRBV7-9 to TRBJ2-3; D remains unclear. Germline CDR1 is SEHNR and CDR2 is FQNEAQ (reference sequence). V was shortened by 3 bases and J by 0 bases, with 13 bases between the two germline ends. CDR3 length: 16 residues. In DNA, the CDR3 is TGTGCCAGCAGCTTGAAGACCCCCCATAGCACAGATACGCAGTATTTT. It yields the protein CASSLKTPHSTDTQYF.

The chain uses TRBV2 and TRBJ1-1, with D tentatively TRBD1 (5 bases). Germline-derived CDR1 and CDR2 are SNHLY and FYNNEI. This CDR3 contains 13 residues. Trimming shortened V by 11 bases and J by 1 base, and 14 bases separated the two germline ends. CDR3 bases: TGTGCCGGAACAGGTTTCGGGAACACTGAAGCTTTCTTT. It yields the protein CAGTGFGNTEAFF.

This clone turned up a few times. V is TRBV19 and J is TRBJ1-1, with 8 nucleotides matching TRBD1. The CDR3 loop spans 15 amino acids. The ends lost 10 bases at V and 1 base at J; junction bases unmatched: 11. Germline loops: CDR1 LNHDA, CDR2 SQIVND (reference sequence). The CDR3 coding sequence is TGTGCCACCACGGGACAGGCCCCAAGGAACACTGAAGCTTTCTTT. Amino acids: CATTGQAPRNTEAFF.

The rearrangement uses TRBV19 and TRBJ2-7; tentative D call: TRBD2 (5 bases). The CDR3 length is 14 residues. V lost 3 bases, J lost 3 bases, and 12 bases lay in between. Germline V gene data show CDR1 as LNHDA and CDR2 as SQIVND (reference sequence). The CDR3 region is CASSITDYDYEQYF. The DNA for the CDR3 is TGTGCCAGTAGTATTACTGACTACGACTACGAGCAGTACTTC. The full variable domain, completed using reference TRBV19 and TRBJ2-7, is DGGITQSPKYLFRKEGQNVTLSCEQNLNHDAMYWYRQDPGQGLRLIYYSQIVNDFQKGDIAEGYSVSREKKESFPLTVTSAQKNPTAFYLCASSITDYDYEQYFGPGTRLTVT.

The chain recombines TRBV14 with TRBJ1-4; 9 nucleotides line up with TRBD1. CDR1 is SGHDN and CDR2 is FVKESK in the germline V gene. V was clipped by 4 bases and J by 8 bases; unmatched bases: 5. The CDR3 loop spans 14 amino acids. The CDR3 DNA follows: TGTGCCAGCAGCCTCCGGGACAGGGTCGAAAAACTGTTTTTT. This encodes CASSLRDRVEKLFF.

This clone showed up just once. V usage is TRBV28 and J usage is TRBJ2-7; 10 bases match TRBD1. The CDR3 consists of 15 residues. Germline CDR1 reads MDHEN; CDR2 reads SYDVKM. The J segment lost 6 bases and the V segment lost 6 bases, leaving 11 bases of the junction unmatched. The CDR3 region is CASRIFGTGALEQYF. The DNA of the CDR3 is TGTGCCAGCAGGATCTTCGGGACAGGGGCTCTCGAGCAGTACTTC.

V gene TRBV24-1 combines with J gene TRBJ2-3, with unresolved D. The germline V gene encodes CDR1 KGHDR and CDR2 SFDVKD. V lost 8 bases to trimming and J lost 7 bases, with 12 bases between them. CDR3 length: 12 amino acids. The CDR3 loop is CATNPKENTQYF. The CDR3 nucleotides are TGTGCCACCAACCCTAAGGAGAATACGCAGTATTTT.

J is TRBJ1-1 and V is TRBV29-1; D remains ambiguous. Trimming stripped 3 bases from V and 0 bases from J, with 8 bases between. This CDR3 contains 13 residues. Germline V gene lookup returns CDR1 SQVTM and CDR2 ANQGSEA. The CDR3 region has the DNA TGCAGCGTTGATAGGGCCATGAACACTGAAGCTTTCTTT. Residues: CSVDRAMNTEAFF.

The chain links TRBV19 to TRBJ1-4; D ambiguous. The V end was cut by 7 bases, the J end by 4 bases, with 13 bases between. Germline CDR1 and CDR2: LNHDA and SQIVND (reference sequence). CDR3 length: 14 amino acids. CDR3 in amino acids: CASTRRNSNEKLFF. The CDR3 coding sequence is TGTGCCAGTACCCGCCGGAATAGTAATGAAAAACTGTTTTTT.

The chain links TRBV18 to TRBJ1-1; D perhaps matches TRBD1 (5 bases). The CDR3 length is 13 residues. V was pared by 2 bases and J by 4 bases, with 8 bases between. The germline CDR1 and CDR2 sequences are KGHSH and LQKENI. The chain's CDR3 is CASSPEQGTEAFF. In DNA, the CDR3 is TGTGCCAGCTCACCAGAGCAGGGCACTGAAGCTTTCTTT.

This rearrangement joins TRBV7-9 to TRBJ1-1; D is perhaps TRBD1 (6 bases). Germline V lookup: CDR1 SEHNR, CDR2 FQNEAQ (reference sequence). Deletions cut 2 bases from V and 3 bases from J, with 16 bases between. The CDR3 has 16 residues. The CDR3, as DNA: TGTGCCAGCAGCTTACTTTCTCTAGGGGGGCACACTGAAGCTTTCTTT. This sequence encodes CASSLLSLGGHTEAFF. The full variable domain, in which reference TRBV7-9 and TRBJ1-1 provide the parts outside the CDR3, is DTGVSQNPRHKITKRGQNVTFRCDPISEHNRLYWYRQTLGQGPEFLTYFQNEAQLEKSRLLSDRFSAERPKGSFSTLEIQRTEQGDSAMYLCASSLLSLGGHTEAFFGQGTRLTVV.

The V and J genes are TRBV14 and TRBJ1-1, with 8 bases identical to TRBD1. CDR1 is SGHDN and CDR2 is FVKESK in the germline V gene. J was trimmed by 8 bases and V by 1 base; bases with no gene match: 12. The length of the CDR3 is 16 residues. Here the CDR3 reads CASSQGQAGGSLEAFF. The CDR3 coding sequence is TGTGCCAGCAGCCAAGGACAGGCAGGGGGCTCCCTAGAAGCTTTCTTT.

This rearrangement joins TRBV5-1 to TRBJ1-1; TRBD1 matches 12 bases. The germline gives CDR1 SGHRS, CDR2 YFSETQ. CDR3 length equals 18 residues. Trimming at V came to 0 bases and at J to 1 base, leaving 7 bases not matched to a gene. As DNA, the CDR3 is TGCGCCAGCAGCTTGGGGACCGGGACAGGGGGCAAGAACACTGAAGCTTTCTTT. It translates to CASSLGTGTGGKNTEAFF.

The genes are TRBV28 and TRBJ1-1; D is perhaps TRBD1 (6 bases). Germline CDR1 is MDHEN and CDR2 is SYDVKM. Trimming removed 6 bases at V and 0 bases at J, with 20 bases between. The CDR3 is made up of 17 amino acids. The CDR3 DNA follows: TGTGCCAGCAGGGTGGCGGGGGGCTCAGGGATGAACACTGAAGCTTTCTTT. Translated, it gives CASRVAGGSGMNTEAFF.

This chain joins TRBV5-3 and TRBJ2-1; D remains ambiguous. TRBV5-3 falls under the ORF class, with uncertain function. The CDR3 length is 16 residues. V was cut by 2 bases and J by 0 bases, with 12 bases left in between. CDR3 sequence reads: CARSFSSLYSYNEQFF. CDR3 bases: TGTGCCAGAAGCTTTTCGTCCTTATACTCCTACAATGAGCAGTTCTTC.

This rearrangement joins TRBV24-1 to TRBJ2-2; D perhaps matches TRBD2 (5 bases). V lost 6 bases and J 5 bases, leaving 12 bases between the germline ends. The germline gives CDR1 KGHDR, CDR2 SFDVKD. CDR3 length: 14 residues. CDR3 amino acids: CATSYPGGTGELFF. CDR3 DNA: TGTGCCACCAGTTACCCGGGCGGGACCGGGGAGCTGTTTTTT.

The J gene is TRBJ1-1, the V gene TRBV27; D unclear. CDR1 and CDR2 (germline): MNHEY, SMNVEV (reference sequence). This CDR3 contains 14 residues. V was cut by 2 bases and J by 6 bases, with 13 bases left in between. The CDR3 coding sequence is TGTGCCAGCAGTTTAATGGGGAAGGTGGCTGAAGCTTTCTTT. Its translation: CASSLMGKVAEAFF.

The chain recombines TRBV5-5 with TRBJ2-5, with 10 bases that match TRBD2. Trimming removed 0 bases from V and 6 bases from J; junction bases left unmatched: 5. The CDR3 extends over 15 amino acids. The germline CDR1 and CDR2 sequences are SGHKS and YYEKEE (reference sequence). CDR3 DNA: TGTGCCAGCAGCTTGGAGGGGACTAGCGTAAAGACCCAGTACTTC. Its translation: CASSLEGTSVKTQYF.

The chain carries TRBV6-2 or TRBV6-3 and TRBJ2-6, with TRBD1 matching over 9 bases. Germline loops: CDR1 MNHEY, CDR2 SVGEGT. The CDR3 has 18 residues. Germline trimming cut 1 base from V and 2 bases from J; bases unmatched to any gene: 6. The CDR3 DNA sequence: TGTGCCAGCAGTTACTTGGGACAGGGAATCCCTGGGGCCAACGTCCTGACTTTC. Residues: CASSYLGQGIPGANVLTF.

V and J are TRBV6-5 and TRBJ1-1, with TRBD1 as a possible D gene (5 bases). Per the germline V gene, CDR1 is MNHEY and CDR2 is SVGAGI. The CDR3 runs to 14 residues. V was shortened by 6 bases and J by 7 bases, with 18 bases between the two germline ends. The CDR3 sequence: CASSPAGGVIEAFF. DNA for the CDR3: TGTGCCAGCAGCCCCGCGGGAGGGGTCATTGAAGCTTTCTTT.

The chain recombines TRBV20-1 with TRBJ1-2, with TRBD1 matching over 8 bases. Trimming removed 6 bases from V and 7 bases from J; junction bases left unmatched: 4. This CDR3 contains 11 residues. Germline V lookup: CDR1 DFQATT, CDR2 SNEGSKA (reference sequence). CDR3 in amino acids: CSAAGGGGYTF. CDR3 bases: TGCAGTGCCGCAGGGGGCGGTGGCTACACCTTC.